This T cell receptor (beta chain) comes out of a study of T cells after yellow fever vaccination. Study as a whole: Preparation of the low-cell-number fractions used SMART-Seq v4 Ultra Low Input.

With respect to this clonotype: As yet, its antigen is unknown.

Findings and limits, study-wide: Researchers report a weaker secondary response that nonetheless peaked faster, day 5 versus 15. Clonotype sharing between CD4 and CD8 compartments was small.

After removal of 3 bases from V and 2 bases from J, the junction contained 14 bases not matched to a gene. Germline loops: CDR1 SGDLS, CDR2 YYNGEE. The CDR3 totals 18 residues. Template switching with 5'RACE generated the TCR cDNA and added a universal primer site and UMIs. Each CDR3 protein is one row after TCRdb ran MiXCR on the 5' RACE reads. The table has 340,000 or so distinct CDR3 sequences, around 13% seen once. The clonotype was recovered from a man younger than 35 who received the YFV17D yellow fever vaccine. The input for sequencing was CD4+ T cells sorted from PBMCs, taken 15 days after the yellow fever booster vaccination. The V call is TRBV9, the J call TRBJ2-3; TRBD2 agrees at 8 bases. The CDR3, as DNA: TGTGCCAGCAGCGGGCCCGGGACTAGAGATTCCTCCACAGATACGCAGTATTTT. Residues: CASSGPGTRDSSTDTQYF. Complete variable domain (other parts from reference TRBV9 and TRBJ2-3): DSGVTQTPKHLITATGQRVTLRCSPRSGDLSVYWYQQSLDQGLQFLIQYYNGEERAKGNILERFSAQQFPDLHSELNLSSLELGDSALYFCASSGPGTRDSSTDTQYFGPGTRLTVL.